These 12 T cell receptor beta chains share one sample of origin, sequenced in a study of T cell responses to AZD1222 COVID-19 vaccine. The repertoire was sequenced with immunoSEQ multiplex PCR; TCRdb's copy has only in-frame clones and lacks some. This sample has 150,000 to 200,000 clones; 87% occur once, and the top ten carry around 2.5%. The sequences come from peripheral blood, collected on day 0 of MenACWY control vaccination. The receptors come from an adult in good health.

The chain is built from TRBV7-6 and TRBJ2-2; D is undetermined. CDR1 SGHVS and CDR2 FNYEAQ come from the germline V gene. V lost 4 bases to trimming and J lost 0 bases, with 9 bases between them. The CDR3 contains 15 residues. CDR3 sequence (DNA): TGTGCCAGCAGCTCCCGGGCCACGAACACCGGGGAGCTGTTTTTT. Its protein product is CASSSRATNTGELFF.

V usage is TRBV7-3 and J usage is TRBJ1-5, with D possibly TRBD1 on 6 matching bases. Germline-derived CDR1 and CDR2 are SGHTA and FQGTGA. This CDR3 has 17 amino acids. Trimming removed 10 bases at V and 0 bases at J, with 22 bases between. The CDR3 region is CATEPIRQDYSNQPQHF. The CDR3 nucleotides are TGTGCCACCGAACCAATTAGACAGGATTATAGCAATCAGCCCCAGCATTTT.

V usage is TRBV6-4 and J usage is TRBJ1-2, with TRBD1 matching over 7 bases. Germline V CDR1 and CDR2: MRHNA, SNTAGT. The V and J ends lost 3 bases and 2 bases, in that order; junction bases with no gene match: 6. CDR3 size: 15 residues. CDR3 sequence: CASSESRGVNYGYTF. CDR3 nucleotide sequence: TGTGCCAGCAGTGAATCCAGGGGGGTAAACTATGGCTACACCTTC.

The V gene is TRBV2, the J gene TRBJ2-4; perhaps TRBD2 as D (5 bases). Germline assignment: CDR1 SNHLY and CDR2 FYNNEI. V shed 8 bases and J shed 9 bases, with 14 bases lying between them. This CDR3 spans 12 amino acids. CDR3 sequence (DNA): TGTGCCAGCGGGAAGGGAACTAGCATTCAGTACTTC. Protein sequence: CASGKGTSIQYF.

This clone appeared a single time. This chain joins TRBV27 and TRBJ2-7; tentatively, D is TRBD1 (6 bases). The CDR3 runs to 16 residues. V dropped 5 bases and J dropped 1 base, with 18 bases sitting between them. The germline V gene encodes CDR1 MNHEY and CDR2 SMNVEV (reference sequence). The CDR3 loop is CASSPLEGETSYEQYF. For the CDR3, the DNA is TGTGCCAGCAGTCCCCTCGAGGGGGAGACTTCCTACGAGCAGTACTTC.

This sequence joins TRBV30 and TRBJ1-4, with D tentatively TRBD1 (5 bases). The CDR3 sequence is 15 residues long. Deletions cut 5 bases from V and 7 bases from J, with 20 bases between. Germline assignment: CDR1 GTSNPN and CDR2 SVGIG (reference sequence). The CDR3 nucleotides read TGTGCCTGGTCCGGGGAAGGAGGGGCATTTGAAAAACTGTTTTTT. Amino acids: CAWSGEGGAFEKLFF.

The V call is TRBV5-5, the J call TRBJ2-7; possibly TRBD2 for D (5 bases). Germline V CDR1 and CDR2: SGHKS, YYEKEE (reference sequence). Deletions cut 1 base from V and 0 bases from J, with 17 bases between. The length of the CDR3 is 17 residues. DNA of the CDR3: TGTGCCAGCAGCTTGAGTTTGTCAGCGGTGAGCTCCTACGAGCAGTACTTC. Translated, it gives CASSLSLSAVSSYEQYF.

The V call is TRBV19, the J call TRBJ1-1, with TRBD1 matching 10 bases. The CDR3 extends over 16 amino acids. Germline lookup yields CDR1 LNHDA and CDR2 SQIVND (reference sequence). Trimming cost V 5 bases and J 1 base; bases outside gene matches: 7. The CDR3 spells CASSPGQGLRNTEAFF. The CDR3 DNA is TGTGCCAGTAGTCCGGGACAGGGGCTTCGGAACACTGAAGCTTTCTTT.

This chain connects TRBV14 to TRBJ1-6; D remains ambiguous. The germline gives CDR1 SGHDN, CDR2 FVKESK. V was trimmed by 1 base and J by 0 bases, leaving 4 bases between them. The CDR3 is 15 residues long. The CDR3 loop is CASSQGSSYNSPLHF. CDR3 nucleotides: TGTGCCAGCAGCCAAGGAAGCTCCTATAATTCACCCCTCCACTTT. The variable domain in full, with the rest retrieved from reference TRBV14 and TRBJ1-6, is EAGVTQFPSHSVIEKGQTVTLRCDPISGHDNLYWYRRVMGKEIKFLLHFVKESKQDESGMPNNRFLAERTGGTYSTLKVQPAELEDSGVYFCASSQGSSYNSPLHFGNGTRLTVT.

V usage is TRBV30 and J usage is TRBJ1-5; maybe TRBD1 (5 bases). The germline gives CDR1 GTSNPN, CDR2 SVGIG (reference sequence). V lost 2 bases and J lost 8, with 19 bases in between. This CDR3 region has 15 residues. CDR3 sequence (DNA): TGTGCCTGGAGTCCACGAGCAGGGATCGGGGAGCCCCAGCATTTT. Translating gives CAWSPRAGIGEPQHF.

The rearrangement joins TRBV7-9 to TRBJ2-1; the match to TRBD1 covers 7 bases. The V gene end was trimmed by 4 bases and the J gene end by 9 bases; junction bases not matched to a gene: 15. The CDR3 is 16 residues long. Germline CDR1 reads SEHNR; CDR2 reads FQNEAQ (reference sequence). The DNA for the CDR3 is TGTGCCAGCAGCTCCTCCGGGGACAGCCACGGTCGTGAGCAGTTCTTC. This codes for CASSSSGDSHGREQFF.

The J gene is TRBJ2-7, the V gene TRBV14, with D unclear. Trimming took 2 bases from V and 2 from J, leaving 10 bases between them. The CDR3 is made up of 14 amino acids. Germline V gene lookup returns CDR1 SGHDN and CDR2 FVKESK. The CDR3 region is CASSQRAGAYEQYF. The CDR3 DNA follows: TGTGCCAGCAGCCAAAGAGCTGGAGCCTACGAGCAGTACTTC.